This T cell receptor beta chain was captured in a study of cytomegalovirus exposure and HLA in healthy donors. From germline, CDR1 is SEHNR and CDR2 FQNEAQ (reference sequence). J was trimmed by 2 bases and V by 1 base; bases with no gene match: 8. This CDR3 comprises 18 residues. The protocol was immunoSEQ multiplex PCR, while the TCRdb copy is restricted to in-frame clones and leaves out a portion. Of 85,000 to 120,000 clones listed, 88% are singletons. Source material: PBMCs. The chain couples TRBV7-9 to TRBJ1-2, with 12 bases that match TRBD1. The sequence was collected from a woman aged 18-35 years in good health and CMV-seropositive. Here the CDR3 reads CASSLVGTGGRRNYGYTF. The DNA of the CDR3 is TGTGCCAGCAGCTTAGTCGGGACAGGGGGCCGGAGAAACTATGGCTACACCTTC.